The rows below give T cell receptor beta chains drawn from one sample of a study of regulatory T cells in long-lasting Graves disease. TCRdb processed the multiplex PCR reads anew with MiXCR; each CDR3 protein has one entry. This sample has more than 300,000 distinct CDR3 sequences, with approximately 12% found just once. The same sample was also studied in work on T cells in Graves' hyperthyroidism and ophthalmopathy.

Here the sequenced sample was peripheral blood mononuclear cells (PBMCs), taken at new diagnosis, from a patient treated with antithyroid drugs. Receptors were obtained from a woman aged 18-29 years with Graves disease. CDR3s include the opening cysteine and the closing phenylalanine or tryptophan. Fields, in order: D gene, J gene, V gene, clone size, CDR3 DNA, CDR3 protein. The D gene is left open where the match is weak. Clone size is stated in some rows and not others, as once, few, many or a class when expanded.

d_gene: TRBD2; j_gene: TRBJ2-1; v_gene: TRBV20-1; abundance: -; CDR3nt: TGCAGTGCTAGAGAAATGGGAGGACTAGCGGGAGAGGGGGGCAATGAGCAGTTCTTC; CDR3aa: CSAREMGGLAGEGGNEQFF
d_gene: TRBD1; j_gene: TRBJ1-1; v_gene: TRBV5-6; abundance: -; CDR3nt: TGTGCCAGCAGCTTATCCGGGACAGGGGGCTGGGCTTTCTTT; CDR3aa: CASSLSGTGGWAFF
d_gene: TRBD1; j_gene: TRBJ2-1; v_gene: TRBV7-9; abundance: many; CDR3nt: TGTGCCAGCAGCTTAAGTACAGGGGGCTCCTACAATGAGCAGTTCTTC; CDR3aa: CASSLSTGGSYNEQFF
d_gene: -; j_gene: TRBJ1-2; v_gene: TRBV30; abundance: many; CDR3nt: TGTGCCTGGAGAGGGCAGGCGGCTAACTATGGCTACACCTTC; CDR3aa: CAWRGQAANYGYTF
d_gene: TRBD2; j_gene: TRBJ2-1; v_gene: TRBV7-3; abundance: -; CDR3nt: TGTGCCAGCAGCCCCCGAGGCGGGGGGATTTCATACAATGAGCAGTTCTTC; CDR3aa: CASSPRGGGISYNEQFF
d_gene: TRBD1; j_gene: TRBJ1-2; v_gene: TRBV27; abundance: few; CDR3nt: TGTGCCAGCAGTTTAAAGGGGGCGAAGGGCTACACCTTC; CDR3aa: CASSLKGAKGYTF
d_gene: -; j_gene: TRBJ1-2; v_gene: TRBV20-1; abundance: -; CDR3nt: TGCAGTGCTAGTGGGCAGCGAGAACGTGGCTACACCTTC; CDR3aa: CSASGQRERGYTF
d_gene: -; j_gene: TRBJ1-6; v_gene: TRBV28; abundance: many; CDR3nt: TGTGCCAGCAGTTTCCCAGGACTGAGCGGACAGTGGGATTCACCCCTCCACTTT; CDR3aa: CASSFPGLSGQWDSPLHF
d_gene: -; j_gene: TRBJ1-6; v_gene: TRBV9; abundance: few; CDR3nt: TGTGCCAGCAGCGTAAATAATTCACCCCTCCACTTT; CDR3aa: CASSVNNSPLHF
d_gene: -; j_gene: TRBJ2-5; v_gene: TRBV20-1; abundance: many; CDR3nt: TGCAGTGCTCCCGGGACTCCCCAAGAGACCCAGTACTTC; CDR3aa: CSAPGTPQETQYF
d_gene: -; j_gene: TRBJ1-2; v_gene: TRBV11-1; abundance: many; CDR3nt: TGTGCCAGCAGCTTTAGGTCTTGGACCCCGGCGGCTAACTATGGCTACACCTTC; CDR3aa: CASSFRSWTPAANYGYTF
d_gene: TRBD1; j_gene: TRBJ1-1; v_gene: TRBV5-5; abundance: many; CDR3nt: TGTGCCAGCAGCTGGGACAGGGTGACTCGGAACACTGAAGCTTTCTTT; CDR3aa: CASSWDRVTRNTEAFF
d_gene: TRBD2; j_gene: TRBJ2-5; v_gene: TRBV6-5; abundance: -; CDR3nt: TGTGCCAGCAGTTACTCGATAGCGGGGGGTCCAGAGACCCAGTACTTC; CDR3aa: CASSYSIAGGPETQYF
d_gene: -; j_gene: TRBJ2-1; v_gene: TRBV19; abundance: -; CDR3nt: TGTGCCAGTAGTATAAACGGGGGCTCCTACAATGAGCAGTTCTTC; CDR3aa: CASSINGGSYNEQFF
d_gene: TRBD2; j_gene: TRBJ2-1; v_gene: TRBV20-1; abundance: -; CDR3nt: TGCAGTGCTAGATCCCCCTTGGGGGAGGGCAATGAGCAGTTCTTC; CDR3aa: CSARSPLGEGNEQFF
d_gene: -; j_gene: TRBJ1-3; v_gene: TRBV12-3/TRBV12-4; abundance: many; CDR3nt: TGTGCCAGCAGTTCCGGGATCTCTGGAAACACCATATATTTT; CDR3aa: CASSSGISGNTIYF
d_gene: -; j_gene: TRBJ2-7; v_gene: TRBV6-2/TRBV6-3; abundance: many; CDR3nt: TGTGCCAGCAGTTACGAGGCAACCTACGAGCAGTACTTC; CDR3aa: CASSYEATYEQYF
d_gene: -; j_gene: TRBJ1-1; v_gene: TRBV11-2; abundance: many; CDR3nt: TGTGCCAGCAGCTTAGAAGGGTCCACTGAAGCTTTCTTT; CDR3aa: CASSLEGSTEAFF
d_gene: -; j_gene: TRBJ2-7; v_gene: TRBV28; abundance: -; CDR3nt: TGTGCCACCTCTGAGAACGAGCAGTACTTC; CDR3aa: CATSENEQYF
d_gene: -; j_gene: TRBJ2-2; v_gene: TRBV6-1; abundance: many; CDR3nt: TGTGCCAGCTCCCATTTAGGGGGGGCAAACACCGGGGAGCTGTTTTTT; CDR3aa: CASSHLGGANTGELFF
d_gene: TRBD2; j_gene: TRBJ2-7; v_gene: TRBV5-1; abundance: few; CDR3nt: TGCGCCAGCAGCTTGTTACCTAGCGGGACCTACGAGCAGTACTTC; CDR3aa: CASSLLPSGTYEQYF
d_gene: -; j_gene: TRBJ2-7; v_gene: TRBV11-2; abundance: -; CDR3nt: TGTGCCAGCAGCGGCTTAAGGACGGAGACCTACGAGCAGTACTTC; CDR3aa: CASSGLRTETYEQYF
d_gene: -; j_gene: TRBJ2-1; v_gene: TRBV27; abundance: many; CDR3nt: TGTGCCAGCAGTTCCTTAGCTCGGAGTGAGCAGTTCTTC; CDR3aa: CASSSLARSEQFF
d_gene: -; j_gene: TRBJ2-4; v_gene: TRBV27; abundance: -; CDR3nt: TGTGCCAGCAGGGGGACCGCCAAAAACATTCAGTACTTC; CDR3aa: CASRGTAKNIQYF
d_gene: TRBD2; j_gene: TRBJ2-2; v_gene: TRBV20-1; abundance: many; CDR3nt: TGCAGTACCAGGACTAGCGGAAACACCGGGGAGCTGTTTTTT; CDR3aa: CSTRTSGNTGELFF
d_gene: -; j_gene: TRBJ1-2; v_gene: TRBV30; abundance: many; CDR3nt: TGTGCCTGGAGTACTTCAAATTCGGGAGCACACTATGGCTACACCTTC; CDR3aa: CAWSTSNSGAHYGYTF
d_gene: -; j_gene: TRBJ1-5; v_gene: TRBV10-3; abundance: -; CDR3nt: TGTGCCATCAGTGAGTCAGGGGACCTCAATCAGCCCCAGCATTTT; CDR3aa: CAISESGDLNQPQHF
d_gene: -; j_gene: TRBJ1-5; v_gene: TRBV15; abundance: many; CDR3nt: TGTGCCACCAGCAGAGGAGTCCATAGCAATCAGCCCCAGCATTTT; CDR3aa: CATSRGVHSNQPQHF
d_gene: TRBD2; j_gene: TRBJ2-3; v_gene: TRBV14; abundance: -; CDR3nt: TGTGCCAGCAGCCAAATTAGCGGGACAGATACGCAGTATTTT; CDR3aa: CASSQISGTDTQYF
d_gene: -; j_gene: TRBJ2-7; v_gene: TRBV7-9; abundance: many; CDR3nt: TGTGCCAGCAGCTTAAGACGGACCAACGACGAGCAGTACTTC; CDR3aa: CASSLRRTNDEQYF